Detailed here is one TCR beta chain. Antigen specificity is unknown. The junction departs from the called germline gene at one end, perhaps through a read error. These data belong to a study of neoadjuvant anti-PD-1 for oral cavity cancer. Study summary: Patients mostly received three to four biweekly nivolumab doses at 3 mg/kg before surgery. Patients without progression got a fourth dose around day 43. Study results and limitations: Only three patients per response group were TCR-analyzed; validation needed.

The protocol was immunoSEQ multiplex PCR, while the TCRdb copy is restricted to in-frame clones and leaves out a portion. The sample carries about 14,000 clones, 30% to 45% recorded once. CDR3 length: 12 residues. Germline CDR1 and CDR2: SGHRS and YFSETQ. Documented time point: after neoadjuvant nivolumab, at surgical resection. The chain couples TRBV5-1 to TRBJ2-7; D gene uncertain. Sequenced material: tumor tissue, taken after nivolumab (anti-PD-1) treatment. This clonotype originated in a person aged 40 to 85 with oral cavity squamous cell carcinoma. The CDR3 region is CASSLEHGPSHF. CDR3 coding DNA: TGCGCCAGCAGCTTGGAACACGGTCCCTCGCACTTC.